This TCR beta chain was sequenced for a study of shared clonotypes between healthy human individuals. Study results and caveats: Generation probabilities were higher for clonotypes shared across all four sorted-subset donors than for unshared ones. It was anticipated that sequencing depth would influence how many clonotypes donors shared.

In the naive CD8 group, cells lacked CD45RO and were positively selected for CCR7, so terminally differentiated effector memory CD45RA+ cells were left out. Healthy and HIV-negative, the adult donors had no recent acute infections or vaccinations. Sequencing was performed with immunoSEQ multiplex PCR; in TCRdb, only in-frame clones are kept and a portion is missing. Among roughly 2,000,000 clones listed, about 94% were seen once. Germline CDR1 and CDR2: LNHDA and SQIVND (reference sequence). The CDR3 totals 13 residues. Trimming left V 4 bases short and J 0 bases short, with 4 bases between. With regard to this clone: What it binds is unknown.

The chain couples TRBV19 to TRBJ1-3, with D unclear. The sequenced sample consisted of naive CD8+ T cells from PBMCs. This receptor was obtained from a man aged 18-30 years in good health. Some clones in this sample may be carry-over from other donors' samples. The CDR3 spells CASSTYSGNTIYF. The CDR3 DNA is TGTGCCAGTAGTACCTACTCTGGAAACACCATATATTTT.